The 19 T cell receptor beta chains given below trace back to one sample, sequenced in a study of glioma-infiltrating T cells. The iRepertoire nested amplicon-rescue multiplex PCR amplified TCR alpha and beta CDR3s from RNA. TCRdb processed the multiplex PCR reads anew with MiXCR; each CDR3 protein has one entry. Altogether some 190,000 distinct CDR3 sequences are present, over 30% being singletons, with the ten largest covering 20% to 25%. The sequenced sample was glioma tissue, nonneoplastic brain tissue, or PBMCs (not recorded which). Receptors were obtained from a human donor with low-grade glioma or glioblastoma, undergoing nonglioma brain surgery, or in good health (not recorded which).

This clonotype was found many times. The V and J genes are TRBV6-2 or TRBV6-3 and TRBJ1-1; TRBD1 aligns across 9 bases. In germline, CDR1 is MNHEY, CDR2 SVGEGT. The CDR3 is 16 amino acids. After removal of 6 bases from V and 0 bases from J, the junction contained 8 bases not matched to a gene. The CDR3 protein is CASRRDRESMNTEAFF. The CDR3, as DNA: TGTGCCAGCAGACGGGACAGGGAGTCGATGAACACTGAAGCTTTCTTT.

In this sample, this clonotype turned up many times. V gene TRBV7-8 combines with J gene TRBJ2-7; D remains ambiguous. This CDR3 contains 13 residues. V was pared by 3 bases and J by 6 bases, with 12 bases between. Germline assignment: CDR1 SGHVS and CDR2 FQNEAQ. Written as DNA, the CDR3 is TGTGCCAGCAGCTTTACCGAGTCTGGCGAGCAGTACTTC. It specifies CASSFTESGEQYF. Together with reference TRBV7-8 and TRBJ2-7, the CDR3 gives the full variable domain: GAGVSQSPRYKVAKRGQDVALRCDPISGHVSLFWYQQALGQGPEFLTYFQNEAQLDKSGLPSDRFFAERPEGSVSTLKIQRTQQEDSAVYLCASSFTESGEQYFGPGTRLTVT.

This clonotype showed up many times. The chain has TRBV27 and TRBJ2-5; TRBD2 aligns across 9 bases. CDR3 length: 18 amino acids. The J segment lost 3 bases and the V segment lost 2 bases, leaving 13 bases of the junction unmatched. Germline CDR1 is MNHEY and CDR2 is SMNVEV (reference sequence). CDR3 region: CASSLLGDAGGLEETQYF. CDR3 nucleotides: TGTGCCAGCAGTTTACTCGGTGACGCGGGAGGGCTAGAAGAGACCCAGTACTTC.

This clonotype was counted many times. This sequence joins TRBV6-1 and TRBJ1-3, with no clear D. The CDR3 extends over 15 amino acids. The V and J ends lost 8 bases and 2 bases respectively, with 16 bases between them. The germline CDR1 and CDR2 sequences are MNHNS and SASEGT. The CDR3 DNA reads TGTGCCAGCGCAAGGAGGCTCTTACCTGGAAACACCATATATTTT. This codes for CASARRLLPGNTIYF.

This rearrangement joins TRBV25-1 to TRBJ2-7; D call uncertain. Germline CDR1 and CDR2: MGHDK and SYGVNS. V was trimmed by 3 bases and J by 5 bases, leaving 8 bases between them. This CDR3 contains 12 residues. CDR3 sequence reads: CASSDWVHEQYF. CDR3 bases: TGTGCCAGCAGTGATTGGGTGCACGAGCAGTACTTC.

The V and J genes are TRBV6-1 and TRBJ2-3; unclear D gene. Germline V CDR1 and CDR2: MNHNS, SASEGT. Trimming removed 8 bases at V and 0 bases at J, with 21 bases between. CDR3 length: 17 residues. CDR3 sequence reads: CASWAVSPPSSTDTQYF. DNA of the CDR3: TGTGCCAGCTGGGCGGTCTCTCCCCCCAGCAGCACAGATACGCAGTATTTT.

Regarding this clonotype: One junction end does not reproduce the germline sequence, and a read error may be involved. This chain links TRBV20-1 with TRBJ2-4; no firm D call. The CDR3 runs to 15 residues. Per germline, CDR1 DFQATT and CDR2 SNEGSKA (reference sequence). CDR3 coding DNA: TGCAGTGCTAGGGATATAGGGTCGGCCAAAAACATTAAGTACTTC. Translation gives CSARDIGSAKNIKYF.

This clonotype was detected many times. This chain links TRBV5-4 with TRBJ2-7, with 9 bases aligning to TRBD1. V lost 4 bases and J lost 3; bases outside the gene matches: 8. Germline-derived CDR1 and CDR2 are SGHNT and YYREEE (reference sequence). The CDR3 consists of 15 residues. The CDR3 here is CASSPGGQGRYEQYF. The CDR3, as DNA: TGTGCCAGCAGCCCAGGAGGACAGGGGCGCTACGAGCAGTACTTC.

This clonotype is a singleton in its sample. The rearrangement joins TRBV7-9 to TRBJ2-3; unclear D gene. This CDR3 is built from 12 residues. Germline V gene data show CDR1 as SEHNR and CDR2 as FQNEAQ (reference sequence). With 9 bases removed from V and 6 bases from J, the gap between germline ends came to 13 bases. The CDR3 sequence: CARSRVADTQYF. The CDR3 nucleotides are TGTGCCAGAAGCCGAGTGGCGGATACGCAGTATTTT.

The chain carries TRBV19 and TRBJ1-5; 7 nucleotides line up with TRBD1. This CDR3 is 13 amino acids long. Germline assignment: CDR1 LNHDA and CDR2 SQIVND (reference sequence). The CDR3 coding sequence is TGTGTTAGTTCACAGGGGTCCGATCAGCCCCAGCATTTT. Translated, it gives CVSSQGSDQPQHF.

This clonotype has ten or more counts. The chain links TRBV7-2 to TRBJ2-5; the D gene could be TRBD1 or TRBD2 (6 bases each). Germline values: CDR1 SGHTA, CDR2 FQGNSA. Trimming removed 1 base from V and 7 bases from J, with 13 bases in between. The CDR3 loop spans 14 amino acids. The DNA of the CDR3 is TGTGCCAGCAGCTTAGGGAGGGGGAGTGGGACCCAGTACTTC. Protein: CASSLGRGSGTQYF.

This clonotype was seen more than once but under ten times. V is TRBV19 and J is TRBJ1-3, with TRBD1 matching 9 bases. This CDR3 comprises 14 residues. V was clipped by 4 bases and J by 5 bases; unmatched bases: 3. Germline-derived CDR1 and CDR2 are LNHDA and SQIVND (reference sequence). The CDR3 protein is CASSNGQGRNTIYF. In DNA, the CDR3 is TGTGCCAGTAGTAACGGACAGGGGAGAAACACCATATATTTT.

This clonotype occurred a few times. The chain couples TRBV12-3 or TRBV12-4 to TRBJ2-3; the match to TRBD2 covers 8 bases. The CDR3 spans 13 residues. Losses at the gene ends were 9 bases for V and 5 bases for J; bases not matched to a gene: 7. As DNA, the CDR3 is TGTGCCAGTACCTTCCGGGGGGGAGATACGCAGTATTTT. Translated: CASTFRGGDTQYF.

In this sample, this clonotype turned up many times. V is TRBV28 and J is TRBJ2-2; TRBD2 aligns across 10 bases. V shed 6 bases and J 6 bases; nucleotides not matched to a gene: 7. CDR1 and CDR2 from the germline V gene are MDHEN and SYDVKM. The CDR3 totals 15 residues. The CDR3 here is CASSSRLAGAGELFF. CDR3 DNA sequence: TGTGCCAGCAGCAGCCGGCTAGCGGGGGCCGGGGAGCTGTTTTTT.

This clonotype was seen more than once but under ten times. The V and J genes are TRBV5-1 and TRBJ1-1; D gene unclear. CDR1 SGHRS and CDR2 YFSETQ come from the germline V gene. The CDR3 covers 15 residues. V was clipped by 3 bases and J by 1 base, with 13 bases between them. The CDR3 region is CASSSVQVQNTEAFF. The CDR3 coding sequence is TGCGCCAGCAGCTCTGTACAAGTGCAGAACACTGAAGCTTTCTTT.

The chain links TRBV6-5 to TRBJ1-5; D ambiguous. Germline values: CDR1 MNHEY, CDR2 SVGAGI. Trimming removed 9 bases from V and 9 bases from J, with 12 bases in between. The CDR3 runs to 11 residues. This chain's CDR3 is CASYSERPQHF. The CDR3 nucleotides are TGTGCCAGTTACTCGGAACGGCCCCAGCATTTT.

This clonotype was detected ten times or more. This chain uses TRBV7-9 with TRBJ1-6; TRBD1 might be the D (5 bases). V lost 2 bases and J 7 bases, leaving 15 bases between the germline ends. The germline V gene encodes CDR1 SEHNR and CDR2 FQNEAQ (reference sequence). The CDR3 contains 16 residues. The CDR3 region is CASSLYGQGQNSPLHF. As DNA, the CDR3 is TGTGCCAGCAGCTTATACGGACAAGGACAAAATTCACCCCTCCACTTT.

This clonotype showed up just a few times. This chain connects TRBV7-9 to TRBJ1-6; weak D call: TRBD1 (5 bases). V was shortened by 3 bases and J by 8 bases, with 14 bases between the two germline ends. The CDR3 sequence is 15 residues long. Germline V gene data show CDR1 as SEHNR and CDR2 as FQNEAQ (reference sequence). CDR3 region: CASSFWDRGDSPLHF. For the CDR3, the DNA is TGTGCCAGCAGCTTTTGGGACCGTGGGGATTCACCCCTCCACTTT.

This clonotype was recorded a few times. V gene TRBV9 combines with J gene TRBJ1-4; D is uncertain. V lost 3 bases and J lost 4, with 13 bases in between. Germline CDR1 SGDLS, CDR2 YYNGEE. The CDR3 runs to 15 residues. In DNA form, the CDR3 reads TGTGCCAGCAGCGCTAGTGACGGATATAATGAAAAACTGTTTTTT. Translated, it gives CASSASDGYNEKLFF. Full variable domain (rest looked up from reference TRBV9 and TRBJ1-4): DSGVTQTPKHLITATGQRVTLRCSPRSGDLSVYWYQQSLDQGLQFLIQYYNGEERAKGNILERFSAQQFPDLHSELNLSSLELGDSALYFCASSASDGYNEKLFFGSGTQLSVL.